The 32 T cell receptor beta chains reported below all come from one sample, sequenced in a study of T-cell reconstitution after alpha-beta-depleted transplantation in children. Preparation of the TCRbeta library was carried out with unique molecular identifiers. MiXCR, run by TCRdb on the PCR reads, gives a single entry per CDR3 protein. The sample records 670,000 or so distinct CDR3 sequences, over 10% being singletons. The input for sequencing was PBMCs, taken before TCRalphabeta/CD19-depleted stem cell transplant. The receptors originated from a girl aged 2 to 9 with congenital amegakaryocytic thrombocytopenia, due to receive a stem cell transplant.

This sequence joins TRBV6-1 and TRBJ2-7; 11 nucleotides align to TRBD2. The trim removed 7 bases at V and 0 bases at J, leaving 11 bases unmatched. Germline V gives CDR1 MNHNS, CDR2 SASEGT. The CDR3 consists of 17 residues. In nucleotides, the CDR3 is TGTGCCAGCACCCCACTAGCGGGAGAACCCCTCTCCTACGAGCAGTACTTC. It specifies CASTPLAGEPLSYEQYF.

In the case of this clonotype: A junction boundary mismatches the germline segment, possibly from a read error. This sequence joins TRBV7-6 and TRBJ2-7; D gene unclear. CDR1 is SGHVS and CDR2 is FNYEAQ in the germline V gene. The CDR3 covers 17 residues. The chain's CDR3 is CASNLGPSLASSYEQYF. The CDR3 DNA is TGTGCCAGCAACTTAGGGCCCAGTCTTGCGAGCTCCTACGAGCAGTACTTC.

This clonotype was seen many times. The CDR3 loop is CASSVGYYNEQFF. CDR3 sequence (DNA): TGTGCCAGCAGCGTAGGCTACTACAATGAGCAGTTCTTC. The V and J genes are TRBV9 and TRBJ2-1; D not resolved. Germline V gene data show CDR1 as SGDLS and CDR2 as YYNGEE. V lost 0 bases and J 3 bases, leaving 4 bases between the germline ends. This CDR3 has 13 residues.

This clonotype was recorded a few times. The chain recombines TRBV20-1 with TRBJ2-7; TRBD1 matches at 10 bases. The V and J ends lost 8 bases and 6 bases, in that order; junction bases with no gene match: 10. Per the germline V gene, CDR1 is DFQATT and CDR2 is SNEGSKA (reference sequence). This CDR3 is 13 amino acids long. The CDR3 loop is CSSRGTGDFEQYF. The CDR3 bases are TGCAGTTCCAGAGGGACAGGGGACTTCGAGCAGTACTTC.

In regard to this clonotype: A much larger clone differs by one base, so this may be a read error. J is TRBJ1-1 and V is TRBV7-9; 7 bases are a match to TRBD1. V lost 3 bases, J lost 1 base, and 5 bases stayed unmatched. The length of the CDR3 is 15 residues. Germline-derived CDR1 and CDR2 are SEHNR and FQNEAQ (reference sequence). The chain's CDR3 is CASSLEGQPNTEAFF. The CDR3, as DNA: TGTGCCAGCAGCTTGGAGGGACAGCCGAACACTGAAGCTTTCTTT. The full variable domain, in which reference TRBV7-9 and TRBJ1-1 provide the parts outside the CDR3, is DTGVSQNPRHKITKRGQNVTFRCDPISEHNRLYWYRQTLGQGPEFLTYFQNEAQLEKSRLLSDRFSAERPKGSFSTLEIQRTEQGDSAMYLCASSLEGQPNTEAFFGQGTRLTVV.

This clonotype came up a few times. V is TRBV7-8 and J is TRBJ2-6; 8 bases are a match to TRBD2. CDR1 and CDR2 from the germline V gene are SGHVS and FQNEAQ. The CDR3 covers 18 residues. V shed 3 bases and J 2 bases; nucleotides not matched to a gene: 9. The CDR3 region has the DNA TGTGCCAGCAGCTTTCCGCGAGCGGGAGAAACTGGGGCCAACGTCCTGACTTTC. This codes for CASSFPRAGETGANVLTF.

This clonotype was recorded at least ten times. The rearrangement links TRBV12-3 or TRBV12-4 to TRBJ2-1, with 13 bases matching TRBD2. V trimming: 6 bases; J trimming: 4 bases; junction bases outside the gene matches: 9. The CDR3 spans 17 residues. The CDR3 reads CASSPGLAGPTYNEQFF. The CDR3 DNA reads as TGTGCCAGCAGCCCGGGACTAGCGGGACCTACTTACAATGAGCAGTTCTTC.

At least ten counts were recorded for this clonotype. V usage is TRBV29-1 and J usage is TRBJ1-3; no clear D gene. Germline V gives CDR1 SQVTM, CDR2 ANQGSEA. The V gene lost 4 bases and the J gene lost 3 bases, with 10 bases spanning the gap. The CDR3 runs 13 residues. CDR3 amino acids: CSVVPKYGNTIYF. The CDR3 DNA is TGCAGCGTTGTTCCCAAGTATGGAAACACCATATATTTT.

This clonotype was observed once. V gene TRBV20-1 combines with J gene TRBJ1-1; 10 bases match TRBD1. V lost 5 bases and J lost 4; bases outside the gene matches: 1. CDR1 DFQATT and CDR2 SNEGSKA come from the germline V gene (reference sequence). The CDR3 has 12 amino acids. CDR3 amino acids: CSAWTGGTEAFF. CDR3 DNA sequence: TGCAGTGCTTGGACAGGGGGCACTGAAGCTTTCTTT.

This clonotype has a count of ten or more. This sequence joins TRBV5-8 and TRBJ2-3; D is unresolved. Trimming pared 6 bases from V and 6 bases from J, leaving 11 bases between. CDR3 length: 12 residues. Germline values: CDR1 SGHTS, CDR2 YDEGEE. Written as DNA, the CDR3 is TGTGCCAGCACCTTACGGTTTGATACGCAGTATTTT. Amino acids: CASTLRFDTQYF.

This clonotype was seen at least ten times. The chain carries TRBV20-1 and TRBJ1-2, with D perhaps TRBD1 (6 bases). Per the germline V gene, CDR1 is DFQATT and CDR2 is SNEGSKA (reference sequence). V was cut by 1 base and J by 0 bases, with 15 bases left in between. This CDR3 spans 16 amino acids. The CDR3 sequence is CSARGVGQRTNYGYTF. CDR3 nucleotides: TGCAGTGCTAGAGGGGTAGGACAGCGAACTAACTATGGCTACACCTTC.

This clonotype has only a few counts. The CDR3 reads CAISEGLRDRDSPLHF. Written as DNA, the CDR3 is TGTGCCATCAGTGAGGGCCTCCGGGACAGGGATTCACCCCTCCACTTT. The gene calls are TRBV10-3 and TRBJ1-6; TRBD1 agrees at 9 bases. The CDR3 covers 16 residues. V gave up 2 bases and J gave up 8 bases; unmatched junction bases: 7. Germline CDR1 reads ENHRY; CDR2 reads SYGVKD.

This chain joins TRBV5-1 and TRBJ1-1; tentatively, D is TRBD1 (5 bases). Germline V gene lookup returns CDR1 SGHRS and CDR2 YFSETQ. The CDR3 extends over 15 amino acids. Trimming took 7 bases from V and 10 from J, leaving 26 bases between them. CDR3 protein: CASFPVDSAGEGAFF. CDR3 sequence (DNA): TGCGCCAGCTTCCCTGTCGACTCAGCGGGGGAGGGAGCTTTCTTT. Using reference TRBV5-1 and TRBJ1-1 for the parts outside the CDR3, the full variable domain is KAGVTQTPRYLIKTRGQQVTLSCSPISGHRSVSWYQQTPGQGLQFLFEYFSETQRNKGNFPGRFSGRQFSNSRSEMNVSTLELGDSALYLCASFPVDSAGEGAFFGQGTRLTVV.

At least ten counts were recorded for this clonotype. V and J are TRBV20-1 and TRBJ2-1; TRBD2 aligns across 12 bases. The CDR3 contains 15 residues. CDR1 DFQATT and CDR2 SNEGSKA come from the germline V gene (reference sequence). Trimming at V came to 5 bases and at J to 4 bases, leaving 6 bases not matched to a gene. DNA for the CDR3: TGCAGTGCTCGGCTAGCGGGAGGGATATACAATGAGCAGTTCTTC. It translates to CSARLAGGIYNEQFF.

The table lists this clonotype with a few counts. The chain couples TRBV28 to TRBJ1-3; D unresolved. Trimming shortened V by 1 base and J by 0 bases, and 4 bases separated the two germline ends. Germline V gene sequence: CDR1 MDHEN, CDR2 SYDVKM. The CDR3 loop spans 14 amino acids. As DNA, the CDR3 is TGTGCCAGCAGTTTATTTCCCTCTGGAAACACCATATATTTT. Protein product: CASSLFPSGNTIYF.

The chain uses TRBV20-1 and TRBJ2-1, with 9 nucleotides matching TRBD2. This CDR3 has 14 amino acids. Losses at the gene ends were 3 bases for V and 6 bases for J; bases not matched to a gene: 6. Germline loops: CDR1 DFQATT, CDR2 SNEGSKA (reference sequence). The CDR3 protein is CSASWGLAVNEQFF. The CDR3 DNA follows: TGCAGTGCTAGTTGGGGACTAGCCGTCAATGAGCAGTTCTTC.

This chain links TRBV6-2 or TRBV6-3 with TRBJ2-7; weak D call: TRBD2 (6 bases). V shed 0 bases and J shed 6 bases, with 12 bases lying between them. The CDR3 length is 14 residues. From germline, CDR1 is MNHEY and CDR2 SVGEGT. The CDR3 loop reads CASSYSRDGSEQYF. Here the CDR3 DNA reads TGTGCCAGCAGTTACTCCCGCGACGGGAGCGAGCAGTACTTC.

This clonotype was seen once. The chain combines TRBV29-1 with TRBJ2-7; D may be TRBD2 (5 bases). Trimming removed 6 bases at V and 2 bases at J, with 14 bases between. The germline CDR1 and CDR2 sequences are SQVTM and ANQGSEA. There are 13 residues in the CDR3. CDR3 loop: CSVRSGLAYEQYF. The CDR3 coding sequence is TGCAGCGTCAGATCGGGGTTGGCCTACGAGCAGTACTTC.

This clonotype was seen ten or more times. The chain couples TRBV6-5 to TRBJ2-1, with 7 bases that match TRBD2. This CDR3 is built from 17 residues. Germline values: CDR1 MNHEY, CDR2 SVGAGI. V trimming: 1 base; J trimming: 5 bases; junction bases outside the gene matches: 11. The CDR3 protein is CASSYCVVGRVDNEQFF. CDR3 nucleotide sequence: TGTGCCAGCAGTTACTGCGTCGTGGGGAGGGTGGACAATGAGCAGTTCTTC.

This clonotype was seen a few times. The CDR3 region has the DNA TGTGCCAGCAGTCCCGGGCTGGGTTATGGCTACACCTTC. Protein sequence: CASSPGLGYGYTF. V gene TRBV12-3 or TRBV12-4 combines with J gene TRBJ1-2, with no clear D. The CDR3 has 13 amino acids. V gave up 5 bases and J gave up 5 bases, with 12 bases separating them.

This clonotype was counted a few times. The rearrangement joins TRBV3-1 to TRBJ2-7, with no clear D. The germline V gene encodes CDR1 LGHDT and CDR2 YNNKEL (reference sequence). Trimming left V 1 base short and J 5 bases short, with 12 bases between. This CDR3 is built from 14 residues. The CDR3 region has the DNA TGTGCCAGCAGCCAAGTCCAGAGGCCCCACGAGCAGTACTTC. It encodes CASSQVQRPHEQYF.

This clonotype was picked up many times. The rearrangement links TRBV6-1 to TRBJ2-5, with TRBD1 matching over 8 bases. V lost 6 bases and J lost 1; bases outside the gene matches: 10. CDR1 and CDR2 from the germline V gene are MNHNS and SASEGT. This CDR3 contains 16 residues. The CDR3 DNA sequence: TGTGCCAGCAGGCCGGGACAGGCGCTGATCCAAGAGACCCAGTACTTC. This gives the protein CASRPGQALIQETQYF.

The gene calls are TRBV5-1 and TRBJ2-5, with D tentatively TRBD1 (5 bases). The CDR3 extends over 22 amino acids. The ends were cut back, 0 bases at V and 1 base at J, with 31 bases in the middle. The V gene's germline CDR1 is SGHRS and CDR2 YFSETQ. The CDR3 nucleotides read TGCGCCAGCAGCTTGGTTTCAGGGTATGACTCAAAGACTGATTTTTCCCAAGAGACCCAGTACTTC. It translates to CASSLVSGYDSKTDFSQETQYF.

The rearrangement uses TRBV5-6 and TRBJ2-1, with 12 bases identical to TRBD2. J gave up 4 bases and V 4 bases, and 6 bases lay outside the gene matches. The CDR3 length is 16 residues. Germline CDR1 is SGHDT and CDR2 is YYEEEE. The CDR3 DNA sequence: TGTGCCAGCAGCCTAACCGGACTAGCGGGGTACAATGAGCAGTTCTTC. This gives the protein CASSLTGLAGYNEQFF.

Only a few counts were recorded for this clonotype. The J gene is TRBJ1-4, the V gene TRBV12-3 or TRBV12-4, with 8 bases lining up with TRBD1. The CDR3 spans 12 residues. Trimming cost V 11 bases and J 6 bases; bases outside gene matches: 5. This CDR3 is CASGGGDEKLFF. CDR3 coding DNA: TGTGCCTCAGGGGGCGGGGATGAAAAACTGTTTTTT.

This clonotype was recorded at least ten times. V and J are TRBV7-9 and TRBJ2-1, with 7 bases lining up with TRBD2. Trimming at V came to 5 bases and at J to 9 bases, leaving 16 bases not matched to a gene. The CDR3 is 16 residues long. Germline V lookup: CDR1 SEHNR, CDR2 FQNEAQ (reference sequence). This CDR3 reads CASSPGWERGIGEQFF. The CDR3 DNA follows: TGTGCCAGCAGCCCCGGATGGGAGCGGGGTATCGGTGAGCAGTTCTTC.

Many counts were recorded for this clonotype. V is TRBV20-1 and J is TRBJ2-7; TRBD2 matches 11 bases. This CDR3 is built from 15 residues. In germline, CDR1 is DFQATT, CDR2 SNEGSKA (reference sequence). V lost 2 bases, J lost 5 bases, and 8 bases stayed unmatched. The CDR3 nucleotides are TGCAGTGCTAGACCGCTACTAGCGGGAGTAGACGAGCAGTACTTC. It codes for CSARPLLAGVDEQYF.

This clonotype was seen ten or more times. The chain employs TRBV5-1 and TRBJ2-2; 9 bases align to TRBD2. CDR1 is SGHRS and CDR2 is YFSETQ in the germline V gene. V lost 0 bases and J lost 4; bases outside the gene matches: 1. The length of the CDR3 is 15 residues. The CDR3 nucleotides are TGCGCCAGCAGCTTGGCGACTAGCGGCACCGGGGAGCTGTTTTTT. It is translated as CASSLATSGTGELFF.

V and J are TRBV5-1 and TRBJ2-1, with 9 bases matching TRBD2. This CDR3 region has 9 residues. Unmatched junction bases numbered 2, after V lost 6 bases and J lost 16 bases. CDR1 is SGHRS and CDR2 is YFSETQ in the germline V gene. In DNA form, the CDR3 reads TGCGCCAGCATGGGGACTAGCTTCTTC. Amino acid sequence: CASMGTSFF.

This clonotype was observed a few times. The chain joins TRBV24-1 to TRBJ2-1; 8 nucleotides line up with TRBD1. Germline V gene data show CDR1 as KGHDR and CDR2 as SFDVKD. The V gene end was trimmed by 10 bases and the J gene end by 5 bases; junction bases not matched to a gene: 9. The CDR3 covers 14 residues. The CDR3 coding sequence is TGTGCCACATCGGGGACAGGCCATAACAATGAGCAGTTCTTC. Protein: CATSGTGHNNEQFF.

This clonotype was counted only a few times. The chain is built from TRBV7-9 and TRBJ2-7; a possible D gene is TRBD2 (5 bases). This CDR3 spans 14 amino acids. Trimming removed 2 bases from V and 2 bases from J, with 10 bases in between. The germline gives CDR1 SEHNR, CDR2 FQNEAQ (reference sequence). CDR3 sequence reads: CASSLTDGAYEQYF. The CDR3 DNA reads TGTGCCAGCAGCTTAACGGACGGGGCCTACGAGCAGTACTTC.

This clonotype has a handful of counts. The CDR3 sequence is CSAPSPRLAISPQYF. CDR3 in DNA: TGCAGTGCCCCGAGTCCGAGACTAGCGATCTCCCCGCAGTATTTT. The V call is TRBV20-1, the J call TRBJ2-3; 8 bases align to TRBD2. With 6 bases clipped from V and 10 bases from J, the junction kept 18 bases outside the gene matches. The CDR3 loop spans 15 amino acids. The germline V gene encodes CDR1 DFQATT and CDR2 SNEGSKA (reference sequence).